What follows are 27 T cell receptor beta chains derived from one specimen sequenced in a study of shared clonotypes between healthy human individuals. Generated by immunoSEQ multiplex PCR, the TCRdb table keeps only in-frame clones and is missing some. This table holds around 750,000 clones, around 67% found once. The source material was memory CD4+ T cells sorted from blood. Specified subset: CD45RA-negative fraction. The origin of the receptors is a woman in her twenties or thirties in good health.

The chain employs TRBV19 and TRBJ1-2; D ambiguous. V was pared by 5 bases and J by 7 bases, with 17 bases between. CDR3 size: 14 residues. Germline assignment: CDR1 LNHDA and CDR2 SQIVND (reference sequence). CDR3 sequence: CASSFWAGNGGYTF. CDR3 DNA: TGTGCCAGTAGTTTTTGGGCAGGAAACGGTGGCTACACCTTC.

In regard to this clone: A much larger clone lies one base from this, so it may be a read error. V and J are TRBV5-1 and TRBJ2-1; possibly TRBD1 for D (6 bases). Per germline, CDR1 SGHRS and CDR2 YFSETQ. This CDR3 has 14 amino acids. This CDR3 reads CTSSSGTTSNEQFF. CDR3 nucleotide sequence: TGCACCAGCAGCTCCGGGACAACTTCGAATGAGCAGTTCTTC.

This clone was observed a single time. This may come from a read error, since a much larger clone is one base off. Other nucleotide sequences from this sample produce the same CDR3. The J gene is TRBJ1-5, the V gene TRBV4-1; 7 bases agree with TRBD1. Germline-derived CDR1 and CDR2 are MGHRA and YSYEKL. The CDR3 is 16 amino acids. The CDR3 bases are TGTGCCAGCAGCCAACAACTTACAGGGGGCAATCAGCCCCAGCATTTT. Translating it yields CASSQQLTGGNQPQHF.

This chain joins TRBV10-1 and TRBJ2-2; D gene unclear. Germline loops: CDR1 WNHNN, CDR2 SYGVQD (reference sequence). V was trimmed by 8 bases and J by 1 base, leaving 14 bases between them. The CDR3 has 15 amino acids. In DNA form, the CDR3 reads TGCGCCAGCTCCTCTGAGAGTAAGAACACCGGGGAGCTGTTTTTT. Protein product: CASSSESKNTGELFF.

This clone was observed a handful of times. The chain uses TRBV28 and TRBJ2-3; D gene unclear. CDR1 is MDHEN, CDR2 SYDVKM, per germline. The V end was cut by 4 bases, the J end by 4 bases, with 9 bases between. The CDR3 runs 13 residues. The CDR3 DNA is TGTGCCAGCAGTTCCAGACATGCAGATACGCAGTATTTT. This codes for CASSSRHADTQYF.

This rearrangement joins TRBV5-1 to TRBJ2-1; 7 bases map to TRBD1. The CDR3 covers 17 residues. The germline CDR1 and CDR2 sequences are SGHRS and YFSETQ. V lost 0 bases, J lost 7 bases, and 13 bases stayed unmatched. This CDR3 reads CASSLANVPGTVNEQFF. In DNA form, the CDR3 reads TGCGCCAGCAGCTTGGCCAATGTACCGGGGACAGTGAATGAGCAGTTCTTC.

The chain employs TRBV6-7 and TRBJ1-1; 7 positions match TRBD1. TRBV6-7 is treated as an ORF (open reading frame) with a function not yet certain. The CDR3 loop spans 14 amino acids. Trimming at V came to 9 bases and at J to 6 bases, leaving 13 bases not matched to a gene. In DNA form, the CDR3 reads TGTGCCAGGACTCCTAGACAGGGAGGTCCTGAAGCTTTCTTT. Its protein product is CARTPRQGGPEAFF.

V is TRBV6-6 and J is TRBJ1-1, with no clear D. V lost 2 bases, J lost 10 bases, and 11 bases lay in between. The CDR3 loop spans 12 amino acids. CDR1 is MNHNY, CDR2 SVGAGI, per germline (reference sequence). CDR3 coding DNA: TGTGCCAGCAGTTACGGTCGGAGTGGAGCTTTCTTT. As protein: CASSYGRSGAFF.

This clone was seen more than once but under ten times. V is TRBV9 and J is TRBJ1-4; TRBD1 aligns across 7 bases. After removal of 4 bases from V and 4 bases from J, the junction contained 4 bases not matched to a gene. In germline, CDR1 is SGDLS, CDR2 YYNGEE. The CDR3 consists of 14 residues. In nucleotides, the CDR3 is TGTGCCAGCAGCACCAGGGGGAATAATGAAAAACTGTTTTTT. Amino acid sequence: CASSTRGNNEKLFF.

V and J are TRBV19 and TRBJ2-7, with TRBD2 matching over 7 bases. The CDR3 has 13 residues. Per germline, CDR1 LNHDA and CDR2 SQIVND (reference sequence). The junction had 8 bases not matched to a gene; V was cut back by 8 bases and J by 4 bases. For the CDR3, the DNA is TGTGCCAGTTCCGGACTAGGAGGATACGAGCAGTACTTC. Its translation: CASSGLGGYEQYF.

With regard to this clone: Mismatch with germline at one junction end may stem from a read error. The chain is built from TRBV7-9 and TRBJ2-1; 9 bases match TRBD2. The CDR3 runs to 12 residues. The germline V gene has CDR1 SEHNR and CDR2 FQNEAQ (reference sequence). The CDR3 bases are TGTGCCAGCAGCACAGGACTAGCGCACATGGTCTTC. It is translated as CASSTGLAHMVF.

The genes are TRBV7-9 and TRBJ2-5, with 11 bases fitting TRBD1. Germline CDR1 reads SEHNR; CDR2 reads FQNEAQ (reference sequence). V was pared by 5 bases and J by 5 bases, with 4 bases of the junction left unmatched. The length of the CDR3 is 14 residues. CDR3 region: CASSPGQGDETQYF. In DNA form, the CDR3 reads TGTGCCAGCAGCCCGGGACAGGGGGACGAGACCCAGTACTTC.

CDR3 sequence: CASSWTANTGELFF. Here the CDR3 DNA reads TGCGCCAGCAGCTGGACAGCGAACACCGGGGAGCTGTTTTTT. The J gene is TRBJ2-2, the V gene TRBV5-1; possibly TRBD1 for D (6 bases). CDR3 length equals 14 residues. The ends were cut back, 3 bases at V and 0 bases at J, with 6 bases in the middle. CDR1 and CDR2 (germline): SGHRS, YFSETQ.

The chain carries TRBV11-2 and TRBJ2-1; D may be TRBD2 (6 bases). The germline V gene encodes CDR1 SGHAT and CDR2 FQNNGV. V lost 1 base and J lost 7, with 11 bases in between. The CDR3 is 14 amino acids. CDR3: CASSLAPEGNEQFF. As DNA, the CDR3 is TGTGCCAGCAGCTTAGCCCCGGAGGGGAATGAGCAGTTCTTC.

The chain links TRBV11-3 to TRBJ2-7; a weak D match, TRBD1 (6 bases). The CDR3 covers 14 residues. CDR1 and CDR2 from the germline V gene are SGHNT and YENEEA. Trimming removed 4 bases from V and 2 bases from J, with 12 bases in between. CDR3 DNA: TGTGCCAGCAGCTCGCCGGGACAACCCTACGAGCAGTACTTC. Translation gives CASSSPGQPYEQYF. Variable domain in full (rest from reference TRBV11-3 and TRBJ2-7): EAGVVQSPRYKIIEKKQPVAFWCNPISGHNTLYWYLQNLGQGPELLIRYENEEAVDDSQLPKDRFSAERLKGVDSTLKIQPAELGDSAVYLCASSSPGQPYEQYFGPGTRLTVT.

The chain has TRBV4-1 and TRBJ1-4, with D unresolved. The ends were cut back, 2 bases at V and 2 bases at J, with 12 bases in the middle. Germline V gene data show CDR1 as MGHRA and CDR2 as YSYEKL. This CDR3 is built from 16 residues. In DNA form, the CDR3 reads TGCGCCAGCAGCCAAACTACCCTCGGGACTAATGAAAAACTGTTTTTT. Translated, it gives CASSQTTLGTNEKLFF.

The chain recombines TRBV7-2 with TRBJ2-2, with 7 bases fitting TRBD1. CDR3 length equals 14 residues. J was trimmed by 4 bases and V by 8 bases; bases with no gene match: 7. In germline, CDR1 is SGHTA, CDR2 FQGNSA. In DNA, the CDR3 is TGTGCCAGCGGCGTTAGGGGGCTCACCGGGGAGCTGTTTTTT. Amino acids: CASGVRGLTGELFF.

This sequence joins TRBV2 and TRBJ1-2; no definite D call. The germline gives CDR1 SNHLY, CDR2 FYNNEI. Trimming took off 11 bases at V and 6 bases at J, with 19 bases between the two ends. This CDR3 comprises 13 residues. CDR3 bases: TGTGCCGGGGTAGCAATCACCCAAAATGGCTACACCTTC. Protein product: CAGVAITQNGYTF.

The chain recombines TRBV29-1 with TRBJ2-5, with 10 nucleotides matching TRBD1. With the DNA end fitting TRBJ2-7 better, the J assignment may be wrong. Germline V gene sequence: CDR1 SQVTM, CDR2 ANQGSEA. The length of the CDR3 is 14 residues. The CDR3 bases are TGCAGCGTTGAAGTTGGGACAGGGGTCCACGAGCAGTACTTC. Translating it yields CSVEVGTGVHEQYF.

The chain is built from TRBV27 and TRBJ2-3; D is perhaps TRBD1 or TRBD2 (6 bases each). Germline-derived CDR1 and CDR2 are MNHEY and SMNVEV (reference sequence). The CDR3 runs 13 residues. The germline V and J ends were trimmed by 4 bases and 4 bases, with 9 bases remaining between them. The CDR3 loop reads CASSWGASDTQYF. The CDR3 nucleotides are TGTGCCAGCAGTTGGGGGGCATCAGATACGCAGTATTTT.

This chain uses TRBV6-1 with TRBJ1-3; D is ambiguous. The CDR3 totals 14 residues. In germline, CDR1 is MNHNS, CDR2 SASEGT. The germline V and J ends were trimmed by 4 bases and 4 bases, with 11 bases remaining between them. This CDR3 is CASSVTRLGNTIYF. In nucleotides, the CDR3 is TGTGCCAGCAGTGTTACTCGACTCGGAAACACCATATATTTT.

As to this clone: Being one base from a much bigger clone, this may be a read error. The chain is built from TRBV5-1 and TRBJ1-2; D unresolved. CDR3 length: 12 residues. Germline CDR1 is SGHRS and CDR2 is YFSETQ. V was trimmed by 0 bases and J by 2 bases, leaving 2 bases between them. The CDR3 loop is CASSLDNYGYTF. The CDR3 bases are TGCGCCAGCAGCTTGGACAACTATGGCTACACCTTC.

This clone was detected once. V and J are TRBV28 and TRBJ2-1, with 9 positions matching TRBD2. The germline CDR1 and CDR2 sequences are MDHEN and SYDVKM. Germline trimming cut 5 bases from V and 4 bases from J; bases unmatched to any gene: 3. This CDR3 has 14 amino acids. Here the CDR3 DNA reads TGTGCCAGCAGTCAGCGGGAGGCATACAATGAGCAGTTCTTC. It yields the protein CASSQREAYNEQFF.

Details on this clone: The same CDR3 can be traced to other DNA sequences in this sample. This chain links TRBV5-1 with TRBJ2-7; 11 bases match TRBD2. The J segment lost 3 bases and the V segment lost 2 bases, leaving 1 base of the junction unmatched. The CDR3 covers 14 residues. From germline, CDR1 is SGHRS and CDR2 YFSETQ. The CDR3: CASSLGTSGYEQYF. DNA of the CDR3: TGCGCCAGCAGCTTAGGGACTAGCGGCTACGAGCAGTACTTC.

This clone was recorded only once. The CDR3 nucleotides are TGTGCCAGCAGCCCCTTAGCCGGGAGGGCTAACATTCAGTACTTC. It codes for CASSPLAGRANIQYF. This chain connects TRBV28 to TRBJ2-4, with TRBD2 matching 8 bases. After removal of 6 bases from V and 7 bases from J, the junction contained 11 bases not matched to a gene. This CDR3 has 15 residues. The germline V gene encodes CDR1 MDHEN and CDR2 SYDVKM.

This sequence joins TRBV23-1 and TRBJ1-5; a weak D match, TRBD1 (5 bases). TRBV23-1 is known as an ORF, though its function is uncertain. The CDR3 sequence is 16 residues long. Trimming took 0 bases from V and 5 from J, leaving 14 bases between them. The CDR3 DNA reads TGCGCCAGCAGTCAATCCATGCAGGGATCGGATCAGCCCCAGCATTTT. Its protein is CASSQSMQGSDQPQHF.

The rearrangement joins TRBV6-6 to TRBJ1-5; D is possibly TRBD1 (6 bases). CDR1 MNHNY and CDR2 SVGAGI come from the germline V gene (reference sequence). Trimming shortened V by 2 bases and J by 7 bases, and 18 bases separated the two germline ends. The CDR3 length is 16 residues. Here the CDR3 reads CASSYGRQGSLQPQHF. The DNA of the CDR3 is TGTGCCAGCAGTTACGGTCGGCAGGGGTCTTTGCAGCCCCAGCATTTT.